The rows below give T cell receptor beta chains drawn from one sample of a study of human T cells and chemical hapten exposure. Using its own MiXCR run on the RACE reads, TCRdb lists one record per CDR3 protein. The sample lists about 120,000 distinct CDR3 sequences; approximately 12% were seen once. The sequences come from whole blood, collected in connection with sensitization to the hapten diphenylcyclopropenone (DPC). These receptors came from a woman aged 18-29 years with alopecia areata. Some clones in this sample may be carry-over from other donors' samples. The CDR3 runs from the conserved cysteine through the conserved F or W. Each record gives: clone size, CDR3 length, D gene, J gene, V gene, CDR3 DNA, CDR3 protein. A D gene is named only where the DNA matches it firmly. Clone sizes are given selectively: once, few, many, or a class where the clone is expanded.

clone size: many
CDR3 length: 15
D gene: TRBD1
J gene: TRBJ1-2
V gene: TRBV7-2
CDR3 DNA: TGTGCCAGCAGCCCCCTACCGGGACAGGCCTATGGCTACACCTTC
CDR3 protein: CASSPLPGQAYGYTF

clone size: many
CDR3 length: 15
D gene: TRBD2
J gene: TRBJ2-4
V gene: TRBV3-1
CDR3 DNA: TGTGCCAGCAGCCAGGGAAGCGGGGGTGGGAACATTCAGTACTTC
CDR3 protein: CASSQGSGGGNIQYF

clone size: many
CDR3 length: 15
D gene: -
J gene: TRBJ1-5
V gene: TRBV6-2/TRBV6-3
CDR3 DNA: TGTGCCAGCAGTTACGCGGGCCAAAACAATCAGCCCCAGCATTTT
CDR3 protein: CASSYAGQNNQPQHF

clone size: few
CDR3 length: 12
D gene: -
J gene: TRBJ2-7
V gene: TRBV7-9
CDR3 DNA: TGTGCCAGCAGCCCTCCGGGACTCCAGGAGTACTTC
CDR3 protein: CASSPPGLQEYF

clone size: many
CDR3 length: 11
D gene: -
J gene: TRBJ1-1
V gene: TRBV29-1
CDR3 DNA: TGCAGTGGGCGGACGTACACTGAAGCTTTCTTT
CDR3 protein: CSGRTYTEAFF

clone size: -
CDR3 length: 15
D gene: TRBD1
J gene: TRBJ1-2
V gene: TRBV6-1
CDR3 DNA: TGTGCCAGCAGTACCCTGCGGACAGGAGACTATGGCTACACCTTC
CDR3 protein: CASSTLRTGDYGYTF

clone size: many
CDR3 length: 15
D gene: TRBD1
J gene: TRBJ1-1
V gene: TRBV14
CDR3 DNA: TGTGCCAGCAGCCGGGTGGACAGGGGCCTCACTGAAGCTTTCTTT
CDR3 protein: CASSRVDRGLTEAFF

clone size: -
CDR3 length: 14
D gene: -
J gene: TRBJ2-7
V gene: TRBV6-1
CDR3 DNA: TGTGCCAGCAGTGCGACTGTCAGCTCCTACGAGCAGTACTTC
CDR3 protein: CASSATVSSYEQYF

clone size: few
CDR3 length: 10
D gene: -
J gene: TRBJ1-5
V gene: TRBV7-3
CDR3 DNA: TGTGCCGCCCACGGTCAGCCCCAGCATTTT
CDR3 protein: CAAHGQPQHF

clone size: many
CDR3 length: 13
D gene: -
J gene: TRBJ1-1
V gene: TRBV12-3/TRBV12-4
CDR3 DNA: TGTGCCAGCAGCCCAGGGGAGGGGACTGAAGCTTTCTTT
CDR3 protein: CASSPGEGTEAFF

clone size: many
CDR3 length: 15
D gene: -
J gene: TRBJ2-1
V gene: TRBV11-3
CDR3 DNA: TGTGCCAGCAGCTCTGCTCCGGGATCCTACAATGAGCAGTTCTTC
CDR3 protein: CASSSAPGSYNEQFF

clone size: many
CDR3 length: 20
D gene: -
J gene: TRBJ2-3
V gene: TRBV12-3/TRBV12-4
CDR3 DNA: TGTGCCAGCAGTTTAGGACCCGGGGGGCCTGCCCGGGGACGCACAGATACGCAGTATTTT
CDR3 protein: CASSLGPGGPARGRTDTQYF

clone size: -
CDR3 length: 14
D gene: TRBD1
J gene: TRBJ1-2
V gene: TRBV10-2
CDR3 DNA: TGCGCCAGCAGTGAGTCGGGGACAGGCTATGGCTACACCTTC
CDR3 protein: CASSESGTGYGYTF

clone size: -
CDR3 length: 16
D gene: -
J gene: TRBJ1-5
V gene: TRBV4-2
CDR3 DNA: TGTGCCAGCAGCCACCGGGTGGGGGGTAGCAATCAGCCCCAGCATTTT
CDR3 protein: CASSHRVGGSNQPQHF

clone size: many
CDR3 length: 13
D gene: -
J gene: TRBJ1-6
V gene: TRBV6-5
CDR3 DNA: TGTGCCAGCAGTCTCCAGGTAGATTCACCCCTCCACTTT
CDR3 protein: CASSLQVDSPLHF

clone size: many
CDR3 length: 12
D gene: -
J gene: TRBJ1-5
V gene: TRBV28
CDR3 DNA: TGTGCCAGCAGATATAGCAATCAGCCCCAGCATTTT
CDR3 protein: CASRYSNQPQHF

clone size: once
CDR3 length: 14
D gene: -
J gene: TRBJ1-4
V gene: TRBV5-4
CDR3 DNA: TGTGCCAGCAGCTTGGTTCAGACACCGAAGGAACTGTTTTTT
CDR3 protein: CASSLVQTPKELFF

clone size: many
CDR3 length: 14
D gene: -
J gene: TRBJ1-1
V gene: TRBV12-5
CDR3 DNA: TGTGCTAGTGGCATAGTCCCTGGGGACACTGAAGCTTTCTTT
CDR3 protein: CASGIVPGDTEAFF

clone size: -
CDR3 length: 23
D gene: TRBD1
J gene: TRBJ2-3
V gene: TRBV19
CDR3 DNA: TGTGCCAGTAGGTCTATCCGTGCCAGTAGTATACCGGGACAGGGGGCGTCCACAGATACGCAGTATTTT
CDR3 protein: CASRSIRASSIPGQGASTDTQYF

clone size: few
CDR3 length: 17
D gene: -
J gene: TRBJ2-4
V gene: TRBV11-2
CDR3 DNA: TGTGCCAGCAGCTTAGAAGGCAGTACCCTAGCCAAAAACATTCAGTACTTC
CDR3 protein: CASSLEGSTLAKNIQYF

clone size: -
CDR3 length: 15
D gene: -
J gene: TRBJ2-7
V gene: TRBV10-3
CDR3 DNA: TGTGCCATCAGTGAGCCCGGCTGGCCCACCTACGAGCAGTACTTC
CDR3 protein: CAISEPGWPTYEQYF

clone size: many
CDR3 length: 12
D gene: -
J gene: TRBJ1-5
V gene: TRBV18
CDR3 DNA: TGTGCCAGCTCACTTGGTAGTCAGCCCCAGCATTTT
CDR3 protein: CASSLGSQPQHF

clone size: many
CDR3 length: 12
D gene: -
J gene: TRBJ2-3
V gene: TRBV29-1
CDR3 DNA: TGCAGCGTTGAGTTGGTCACAGATACGCAGTATTTT
CDR3 protein: CSVELVTDTQYF

clone size: many
CDR3 length: 16
D gene: TRBD1
J gene: TRBJ1-6
V gene: TRBV5-6
CDR3 DNA: TGTGCCAGCAGCAAATTGGGACAGGTCCGGGGTTCACCCCTCCACTTT
CDR3 protein: CASSKLGQVRGSPLHF

clone size: many
CDR3 length: 13
D gene: -
J gene: TRBJ1-1
V gene: TRBV28
CDR3 DNA: TGTGCCAGCAGGGGGGGGCAGGGCACTGAAGCTTTCTTT
CDR3 protein: CASRGGQGTEAFF

clone size: -
CDR3 length: 14
D gene: -
J gene: TRBJ1-4
V gene: TRBV6-2/TRBV6-3
CDR3 DNA: TGTGCCAGCAGTTATTCTTACCCCGGTTTCAACCTGTTTTTT
CDR3 protein: CASSYSYPGFNLFF

clone size: many
CDR3 length: 11
D gene: -
J gene: TRBJ2-3
V gene: TRBV20-1
CDR3 DNA: TGCAGTGCAGAGGCTACAGATACGCAGTATTTT
CDR3 protein: CSAEATDTQYF

clone size: -
CDR3 length: 15
D gene: TRBD2
J gene: TRBJ2-1
V gene: TRBV5-5
CDR3 DNA: TGTGCCAGCAGCTCGAGCTCCGGGACTAGCGGGGCCGGGGTCTTC
CDR3 protein: CASSSSSGTSGAGVF

clone size: few
CDR3 length: 10
D gene: -
J gene: TRBJ1-2
V gene: TRBV29-1
CDR3 DNA: TGCAGCGTTGAGGCGGTGGGCTACACCTTC
CDR3 protein: CSVEAVGYTF

clone size: -
CDR3 length: 16
D gene: -
J gene: TRBJ2-2
V gene: TRBV11-2
CDR3 DNA: TGTGCCAGCAGCTCGCGTTGGGGCGGAAACACCGGGGAGCTGTTTTTT
CDR3 protein: CASSSRWGGNTGELFF

clone size: -
CDR3 length: 15
D gene: -
J gene: TRBJ2-7
V gene: TRBV4-2
CDR3 DNA: TGTGCCAGCAGTTTCCCGGGACAAGCTCCCTACGAGCAGTACTTC
CDR3 protein: CASSFPGQAPYEQYF

clone size: -
CDR3 length: 12
D gene: -
J gene: TRBJ2-7
V gene: TRBV29-1
CDR3 DNA: TGCAGCGTTGGGGCCAAGGGGAACGAGCAGTACTTC
CDR3 protein: CSVGAKGNEQYF

clone size: few
CDR3 length: 17
D gene: -
J gene: TRBJ2-6
V gene: TRBV30
CDR3 DNA: TGTGCCTGGAGTGTACGTTTGTCCGGGGCTGGGGCCAACGTCCTGACTTTC
CDR3 protein: CAWSVRLSGAGANVLTF

clone size: few
CDR3 length: 14
D gene: -
J gene: TRBJ1-5
V gene: TRBV20-1
CDR3 DNA: TGCAGTGCTAGGGGTCAGGCTTCCAATCAGCCCCAGCATTTT
CDR3 protein: CSARGQASNQPQHF

clone size: -
CDR3 length: 14
D gene: -
J gene: TRBJ1-2
V gene: TRBV15
CDR3 DNA: TGTGCCACCAGTGTTCAAGGGAACCTCTATGGCTACACCTTC
CDR3 protein: CATSVQGNLYGYTF

clone size: few
CDR3 length: 10
D gene: -
J gene: TRBJ1-6
V gene: TRBV2
CDR3 DNA: TGTGCCAGCAGCGGCGGACCCCTCCACTTT
CDR3 protein: CASSGGPLHF

clone size: many
CDR3 length: 13
D gene: TRBD1
J gene: TRBJ1-6
V gene: TRBV5-6
CDR3 DNA: TGTGCCAGCAACGGACAGGGCGCTTCACCCCTCCACTTT
CDR3 protein: CASNGQGASPLHF

clone size: few
CDR3 length: 14
D gene: TRBD1
J gene: TRBJ2-7
V gene: TRBV28
CDR3 DNA: TGTGCCAGCAGTTGGGGGACAGGGACCTACGAGCAGTACTTC
CDR3 protein: CASSWGTGTYEQYF

clone size: -
CDR3 length: 12
D gene: -
J gene: TRBJ2-5
V gene: TRBV18
CDR3 DNA: TGTGCCAGCTCACCACCCACCGAGACCCAGTACTTC
CDR3 protein: CASSPPTETQYF

clone size: -
CDR3 length: 15
D gene: -
J gene: TRBJ2-2
V gene: TRBV7-9
CDR3 DNA: TGTGCCAGCAGCTTAGAATACAGGGAGGCCGGGGAGCTGTTTTTT
CDR3 protein: CASSLEYREAGELFF

clone size: -
CDR3 length: 17
D gene: -
J gene: TRBJ1-5
V gene: TRBV6-2/TRBV6-3
CDR3 DNA: TGTGCCAGCACTACCCCGGAGGTCCGATATAGCAATCAGCCCCAGCATTTT
CDR3 protein: CASTTPEVRYSNQPQHF

clone size: -
CDR3 length: 15
D gene: -
J gene: TRBJ1-1
V gene: TRBV5-1
CDR3 DNA: TGCGCCAGTCAGGAACGGACAGACATGAACACTGAAGCTTTCTTT
CDR3 protein: CASQERTDMNTEAFF

clone size: -
CDR3 length: 16
D gene: -
J gene: TRBJ1-5
V gene: TRBV6-6
CDR3 DNA: TGTGCCAACAGCTCCGAGTTGGGGTGGGGAGATCAGCCCCAGCATTTT
CDR3 protein: CANSSELGWGDQPQHF

clone size: -
CDR3 length: 13
D gene: -
J gene: TRBJ2-4
V gene: TRBV6-2/TRBV6-3
CDR3 DNA: TGTGCCAGCAGACGGGCCGGGTGGGACATTCAGTACTTC
CDR3 protein: CASRRAGWDIQYF

clone size: -
CDR3 length: 14
D gene: -
J gene: TRBJ1-6
V gene: TRBV5-5
CDR3 DNA: TGTGCCAGCAGCTTTGAGGGAGGTAATTCACCCCTCCACTTT
CDR3 protein: CASSFEGGNSPLHF

clone size: -
CDR3 length: 14
D gene: -
J gene: TRBJ2-7
V gene: TRBV4-3
CDR3 DNA: TGCGCCAGCGGCCAAGATCCCAGACAATACGAGCAGTACTTC
CDR3 protein: CASGQDPRQYEQYF

clone size: -
CDR3 length: 16
D gene: TRBD1
J gene: TRBJ2-5
V gene: TRBV11-3
CDR3 DNA: TGTGCCAGCAGCTTAGATGGCGGGACAGGTCAAGAGACCCAGTACTTC
CDR3 protein: CASSLDGGTGQETQYF

clone size: -
CDR3 length: 15
D gene: -
J gene: TRBJ2-1
V gene: TRBV7-2
CDR3 DNA: TGTGCCAGCAGCTTAGTACCGGCGTCCTACAATGAGCAGTTCTTC
CDR3 protein: CASSLVPASYNEQFF

clone size: -
CDR3 length: 15
D gene: -
J gene: TRBJ1-2
V gene: TRBV11-2
CDR3 DNA: TGTGCCAGCAGCTCCCTGACAGAAGCTAACTATGGCTACACCTTC
CDR3 protein: CASSSLTEANYGYTF

clone size: few
CDR3 length: 15
D gene: -
J gene: TRBJ2-3
V gene: TRBV11-2
CDR3 DNA: TGTGCCAGCAGCTTAAACGTCTTGGCCCCAGATACGCAGTATTTT
CDR3 protein: CASSLNVLAPDTQYF

clone size: few
CDR3 length: 13
D gene: -
J gene: TRBJ2-3
V gene: TRBV2
CDR3 DNA: TGTGCCAGCAGTGCAAGGACCCAAGGTACGCAGTATTTT
CDR3 protein: CASSARTQGTQYF

clone size: many
CDR3 length: 15
D gene: -
J gene: TRBJ1-5
V gene: TRBV25-1
CDR3 DNA: TGTGCCAGCAGTGACTCTAGACGTAGCAATCAGCCCCAGCATTTT
CDR3 protein: CASSDSRRSNQPQHF

clone size: many
CDR3 length: 16
D gene: -
J gene: TRBJ1-1
V gene: TRBV5-4
CDR3 DNA: TGTGCCAGCAGCAGGGCCGAACTGCTAATGAACACTGAAGCTTTCTTT
CDR3 protein: CASSRAELLMNTEAFF

clone size: -
CDR3 length: 17
D gene: -
J gene: TRBJ2-7
V gene: TRBV4-3
CDR3 DNA: TGCGCCAGCAGCCAAGACCGAGGGGCTAGCGACTCCTACGAGCAGTACTTC
CDR3 protein: CASSQDRGASDSYEQYF

clone size: -
CDR3 length: 13
D gene: -
J gene: TRBJ1-1
V gene: TRBV20-1
CDR3 DNA: TGCAGTGCCGCACAGGGCGGGAACACTGAAGCTTTCTTT
CDR3 protein: CSAAQGGNTEAFF

clone size: few
CDR3 length: 13
D gene: -
J gene: TRBJ1-5
V gene: TRBV28
CDR3 DNA: TGTGCCAGCAGTTTAGTTTCGGGTCAGCCCCAGCATTTT
CDR3 protein: CASSLVSGQPQHF

clone size: many
CDR3 length: 14
D gene: -
J gene: TRBJ1-1
V gene: TRBV5-1
CDR3 DNA: TGCGCCAGCAGCTTGGGGACGGAGAACCCTGAAGCTTTCTTT
CDR3 protein: CASSLGTENPEAFF